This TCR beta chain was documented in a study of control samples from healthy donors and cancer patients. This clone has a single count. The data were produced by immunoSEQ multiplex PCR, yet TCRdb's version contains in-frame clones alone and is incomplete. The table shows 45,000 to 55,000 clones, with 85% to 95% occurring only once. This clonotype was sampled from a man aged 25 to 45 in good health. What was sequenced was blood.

CDR3 nucleotide sequence: TGTGCCAGCAGTTCAGGGAGCTCCTACAATGAGCAGTTCTTC. The encoded protein is CASSSGSSYNEQFF. The chain combines TRBV5-8 with TRBJ2-1; either TRBD1 or TRBD2 may supply D (5 bases each). V shed 5 bases and J shed 0 bases, with 9 bases lying between them. CDR3 length equals 14 residues. Germline values: CDR1 SGHTS, CDR2 YDEGEE. The full variable domain, with the rest looked up from reference TRBV5-8 and TRBJ2-1, is EAGVTQSPTHLIKTRGQQATLRCSPISGHTSVYWYQQALGLGLQFLLWYDEGEERNRGNFPPRFSGRQFPNYSSELNVNALELEDSALYLCASSSGSSYNEQFFGPGTRLTVL.